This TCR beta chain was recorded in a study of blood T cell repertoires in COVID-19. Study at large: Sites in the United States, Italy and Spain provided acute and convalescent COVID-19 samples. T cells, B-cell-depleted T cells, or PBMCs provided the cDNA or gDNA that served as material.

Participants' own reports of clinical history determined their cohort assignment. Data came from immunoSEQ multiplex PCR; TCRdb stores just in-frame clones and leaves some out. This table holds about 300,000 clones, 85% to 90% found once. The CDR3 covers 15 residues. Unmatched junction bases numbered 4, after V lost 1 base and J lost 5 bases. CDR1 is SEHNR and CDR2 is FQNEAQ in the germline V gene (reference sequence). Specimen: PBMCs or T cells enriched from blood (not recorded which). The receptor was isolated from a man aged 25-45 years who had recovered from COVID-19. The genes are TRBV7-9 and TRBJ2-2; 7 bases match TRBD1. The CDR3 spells CASSLVEGATGELFF. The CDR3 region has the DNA TGTGCCAGCAGCTTAGTCGAGGGGGCGACCGGGGAGCTGTTTTTT.